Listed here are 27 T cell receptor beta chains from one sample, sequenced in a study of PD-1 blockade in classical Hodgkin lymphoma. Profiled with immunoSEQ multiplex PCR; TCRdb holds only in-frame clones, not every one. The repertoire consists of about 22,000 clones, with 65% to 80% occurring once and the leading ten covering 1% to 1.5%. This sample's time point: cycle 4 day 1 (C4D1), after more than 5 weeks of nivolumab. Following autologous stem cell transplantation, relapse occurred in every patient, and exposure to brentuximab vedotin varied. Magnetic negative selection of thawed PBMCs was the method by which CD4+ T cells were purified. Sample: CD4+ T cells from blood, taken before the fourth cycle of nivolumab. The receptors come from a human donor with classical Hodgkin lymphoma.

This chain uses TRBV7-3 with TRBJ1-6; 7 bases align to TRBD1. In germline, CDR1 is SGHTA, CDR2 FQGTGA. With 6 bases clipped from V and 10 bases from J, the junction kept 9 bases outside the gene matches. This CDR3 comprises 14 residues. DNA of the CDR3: TGTGCCAGCAGTGCTACCGGGACAGCATCACCCCTCCACTTT. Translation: CASSATGTASPLHF.

The CDR3 sequence: CASSLGLRTTGELFF. The CDR3, as DNA: TGTGCCAGCAGCTTAGGGTTGAGAACCACCGGGGAGCTGTTTTTT. The chain couples TRBV7-2 to TRBJ2-2; D is unclear. Between the trimmed V and J ends, which lost 1 base and 4 bases, there was a span of 10 bases. The V gene's germline CDR1 is SGHTA and CDR2 FQGNSA. CDR3 size: 15 residues.

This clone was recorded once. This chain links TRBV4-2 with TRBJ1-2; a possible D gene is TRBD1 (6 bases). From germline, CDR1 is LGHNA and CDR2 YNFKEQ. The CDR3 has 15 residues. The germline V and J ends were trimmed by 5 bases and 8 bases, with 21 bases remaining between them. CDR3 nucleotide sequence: TGTGCCAGCAGCTTGAGGGACACCATGACCGAAGGCTACACCTTC. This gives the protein CASSLRDTMTEGYTF.

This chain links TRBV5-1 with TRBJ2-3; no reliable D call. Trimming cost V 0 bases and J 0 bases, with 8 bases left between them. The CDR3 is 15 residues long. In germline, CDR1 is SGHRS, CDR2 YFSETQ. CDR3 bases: TGCGCCAGCAGCTTGGGGGGATCTAGCACAGATACGCAGTATTTT. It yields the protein CASSLGGSSTDTQYF.

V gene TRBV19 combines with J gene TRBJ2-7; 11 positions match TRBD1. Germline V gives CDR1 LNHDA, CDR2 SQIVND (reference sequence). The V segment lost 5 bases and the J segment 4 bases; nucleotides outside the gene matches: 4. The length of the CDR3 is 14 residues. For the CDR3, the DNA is TGTGCCAGTAGTTTCCGGGACAGGGGGTACGAGCAGTACTTC. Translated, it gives CASSFRDRGYEQYF.

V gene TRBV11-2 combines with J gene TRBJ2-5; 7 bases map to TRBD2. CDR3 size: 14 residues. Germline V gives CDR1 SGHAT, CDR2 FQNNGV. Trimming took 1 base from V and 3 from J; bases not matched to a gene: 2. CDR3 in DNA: TGTGCCAGCAGCTTAGGCGGGACTAAAGAGACCCAGTACTTC. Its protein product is CASSLGGTKETQYF.

The CDR3 DNA is TGTGCCAGTAGTAGACGGGACCCTCCTGAAAAACTGTTTTTT. Translating it yields CASSRRDPPEKLFF. The chain is built from TRBV19 and TRBJ1-4; tentative D call: TRBD1 (5 bases). CDR1 and CDR2 (germline): LNHDA, SQIVND (reference sequence). The V end lost 4 bases, the J end lost 7 bases, and 13 bases lay between the germline ends. The CDR3 length is 14 residues. Using reference TRBV19 and TRBJ1-4 for the parts outside the CDR3, the full variable domain is DGGITQSPKYLFRKEGQNVTLSCEQNLNHDAMYWYRQDPGQGLRLIYYSQIVNDFQKGDIAEGYSVSREKKESFPLTVTSAQKNPTAFYLCASSRRDPPEKLFFGSGTQLSVL.

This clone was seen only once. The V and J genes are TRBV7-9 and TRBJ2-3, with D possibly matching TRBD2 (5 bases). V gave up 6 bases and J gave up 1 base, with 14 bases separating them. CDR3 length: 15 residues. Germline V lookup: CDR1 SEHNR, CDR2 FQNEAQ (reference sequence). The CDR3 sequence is CASSPGGRGTDTQYF. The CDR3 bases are TGTGCCAGCAGTCCAGGAGGACGGGGCACAGATACGCAGTATTTT.

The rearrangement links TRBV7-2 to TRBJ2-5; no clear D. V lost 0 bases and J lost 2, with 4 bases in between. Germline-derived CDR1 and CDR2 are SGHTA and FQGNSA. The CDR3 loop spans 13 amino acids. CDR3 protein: CASSLAVQETQYF. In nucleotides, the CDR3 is TGTGCCAGCAGCTTAGCGGTTCAAGAGACCCAGTACTTC.

CDR3: CAIRPGDKVTGELFF. For the CDR3, the DNA is TGTGCCATCAGGCCGGGGGACAAAGTCACCGGGGAGCTGTTTTTT. The rearrangement uses TRBV10-3 and TRBJ2-2; D possibly uses TRBD1 or TRBD2 (6 bases each). V dropped 6 bases and J dropped 4 bases, with 15 bases sitting between them. CDR1 and CDR2 (germline): ENHRY, SYGVKD. The CDR3 totals 15 residues.

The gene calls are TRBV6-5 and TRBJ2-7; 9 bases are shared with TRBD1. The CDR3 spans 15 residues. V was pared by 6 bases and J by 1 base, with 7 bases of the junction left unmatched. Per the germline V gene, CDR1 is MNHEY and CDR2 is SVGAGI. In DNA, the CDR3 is TGTGCCAGCAGCCCCGGACAGGGGTTGTCCTACGAGCAGTACTTC. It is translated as CASSPGQGLSYEQYF.

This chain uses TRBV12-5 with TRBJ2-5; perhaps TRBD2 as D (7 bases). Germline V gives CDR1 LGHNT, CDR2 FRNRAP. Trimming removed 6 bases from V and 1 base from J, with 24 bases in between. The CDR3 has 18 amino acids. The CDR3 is CASGFAPPGGGFQETQYF. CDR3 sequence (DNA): TGTGCTAGTGGGTTTGCGCCGCCTGGGGGGGGCTTCCAAGAGACCCAGTACTTC.

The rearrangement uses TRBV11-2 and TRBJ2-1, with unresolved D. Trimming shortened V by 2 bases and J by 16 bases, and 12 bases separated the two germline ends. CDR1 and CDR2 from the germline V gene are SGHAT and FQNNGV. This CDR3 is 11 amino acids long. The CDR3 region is CASSLRSKHFF. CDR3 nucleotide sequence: TGTGCCAGCAGCTTAAGGTCAAAACATTTCTTC.

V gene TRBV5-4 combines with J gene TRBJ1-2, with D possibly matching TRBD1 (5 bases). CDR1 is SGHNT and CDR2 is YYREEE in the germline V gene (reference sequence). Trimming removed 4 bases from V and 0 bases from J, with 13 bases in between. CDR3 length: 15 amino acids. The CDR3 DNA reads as TGTGCCAGCAGCAACGGGGGGAAGACTAACTATGGCTACACCTTC. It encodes CASSNGGKTNYGYTF.

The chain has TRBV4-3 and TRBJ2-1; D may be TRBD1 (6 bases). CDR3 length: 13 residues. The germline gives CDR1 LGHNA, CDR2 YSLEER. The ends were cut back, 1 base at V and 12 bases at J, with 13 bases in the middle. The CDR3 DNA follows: TGCGCCAGCAGCCAAGTCCCGCAGGGGCGGCAGTTCTTC. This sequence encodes CASSQVPQGRQFF.

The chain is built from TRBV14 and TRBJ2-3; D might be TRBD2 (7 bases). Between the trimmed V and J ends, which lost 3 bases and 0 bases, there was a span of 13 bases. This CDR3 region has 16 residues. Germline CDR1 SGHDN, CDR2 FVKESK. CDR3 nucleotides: TGTGCCAGCAGCCAGCGGCGGGGGCCTAGCACAGATACGCAGTATTTT. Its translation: CASSQRRGPSTDTQYF.

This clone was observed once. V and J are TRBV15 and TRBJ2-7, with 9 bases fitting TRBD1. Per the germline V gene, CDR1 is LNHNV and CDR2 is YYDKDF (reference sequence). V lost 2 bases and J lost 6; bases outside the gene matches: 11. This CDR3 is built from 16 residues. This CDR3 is CATSRSGDRDSVEQYF. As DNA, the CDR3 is TGTGCCACCAGCAGATCAGGGGACAGGGACTCTGTCGAGCAGTACTTC.

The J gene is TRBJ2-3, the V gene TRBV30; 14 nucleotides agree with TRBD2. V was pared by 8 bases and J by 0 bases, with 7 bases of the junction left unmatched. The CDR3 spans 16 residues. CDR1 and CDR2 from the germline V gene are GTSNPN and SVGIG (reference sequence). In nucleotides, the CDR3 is TGTGCCGGACTAGCGGGGGGTTATCCTAGCACAGATACGCAGTATTTT. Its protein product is CAGLAGGYPSTDTQYF.

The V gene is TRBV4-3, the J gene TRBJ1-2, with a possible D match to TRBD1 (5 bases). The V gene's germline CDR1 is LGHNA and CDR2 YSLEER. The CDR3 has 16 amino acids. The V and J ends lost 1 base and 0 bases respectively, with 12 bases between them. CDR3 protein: CASSQVGGRANYGYTF. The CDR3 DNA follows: TGCGCCAGCAGCCAAGTCGGGGGAAGGGCTAACTATGGCTACACCTTC.

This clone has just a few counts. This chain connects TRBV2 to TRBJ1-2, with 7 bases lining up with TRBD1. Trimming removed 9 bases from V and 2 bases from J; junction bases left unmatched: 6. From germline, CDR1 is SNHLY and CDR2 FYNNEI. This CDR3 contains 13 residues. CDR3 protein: CASSGQMNYGYTF. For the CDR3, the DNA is TGTGCCAGTTCGGGACAGATGAACTATGGCTACACCTTC. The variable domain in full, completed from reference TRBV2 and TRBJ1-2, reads EPEVTQTPSHQVTQMGQEVILRCVPISNHLYFYWYRQILGQKVEFLVSFYNNEISEKSEIFDDQFSVERPDGSNFTLKIRSTKLEDSAMYFCASSGQMNYGYTFGSGTRLTVV.

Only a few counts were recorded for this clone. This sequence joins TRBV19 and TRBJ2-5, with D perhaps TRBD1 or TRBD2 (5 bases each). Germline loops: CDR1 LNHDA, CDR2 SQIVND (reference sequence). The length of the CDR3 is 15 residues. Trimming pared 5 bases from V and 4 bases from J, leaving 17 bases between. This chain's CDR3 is CASSWGIPGGETQYF. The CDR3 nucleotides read TGTGCCAGTAGTTGGGGAATTCCTGGGGGAGAGACCCAGTACTTC. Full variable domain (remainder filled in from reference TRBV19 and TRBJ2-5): DGGITQSPKYLFRKEGQNVTLSCEQNLNHDAMYWYRQDPGQGLRLIYYSQIVNDFQKGDIAEGYSVSREKKESFPLTVTSAQKNPTAFYLCASSWGIPGGETQYFGPGTRLLVL.

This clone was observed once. In nucleotides, the CDR3 is TGCGCCAGCAGCGTGGGGAGCGGGGGGTACCAAGAGACCCAGTACTTC. It specifies CASSVGSGGYQETQYF. V usage is TRBV5-1 and J usage is TRBJ2-5; 9 bases line up with TRBD2. Germline-derived CDR1 and CDR2 are SGHRS and YFSETQ. The CDR3 totals 16 residues. V shed 4 bases and J 0 bases; nucleotides not matched to a gene: 7. Combining the CDR3 with reference TRBV5-1 and TRBJ2-5 gives the whole variable domain KAGVTQTPRYLIKTRGQQVTLSCSPISGHRSVSWYQQTPGQGLQFLFEYFSETQRNKGNFPGRFSGRQFSNSRSEMNVSTLELGDSALYLCASSVGSGGYQETQYFGPGTRLLVL.

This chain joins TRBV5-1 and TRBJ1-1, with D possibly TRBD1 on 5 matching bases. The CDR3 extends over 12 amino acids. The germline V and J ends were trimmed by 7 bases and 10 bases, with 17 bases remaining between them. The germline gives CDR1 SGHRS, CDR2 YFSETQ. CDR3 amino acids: CASRHPEGVAFF. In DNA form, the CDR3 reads TGCGCCAGCCGACACCCCGAAGGGGTAGCTTTCTTT.

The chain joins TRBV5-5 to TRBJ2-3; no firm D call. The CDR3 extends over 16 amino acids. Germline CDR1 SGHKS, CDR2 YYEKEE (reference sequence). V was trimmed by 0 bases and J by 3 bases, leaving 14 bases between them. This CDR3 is CASSLGLSKSTDTQYF. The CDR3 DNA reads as TGTGCCAGCAGCTTGGGCCTTTCCAAGTCAACAGATACGCAGTATTTT.

CDR3 residues: CASSESGRTRTVYTEAFF. Written as DNA, the CDR3 is TGTGCCAGCAGCGAATCCGGGAGGACAAGGACCGTTTACACTGAAGCTTTCTTT. V usage is TRBV5-6 and J usage is TRBJ1-1, with a weak D call TRBD1 (5 bases). The CDR3 consists of 18 residues. Trimming left V 4 bases short and J 3 bases short, with 25 bases between. Germline CDR1 is SGHDT and CDR2 is YYEEEE.

CDR3 sequence: CASSQVGRGGTHEQFF. In nucleotides, the CDR3 is TGCGCCAGCAGCCAAGTTGGGCGGGGGGGTACCCATGAGCAGTTCTTC. The chain combines TRBV4-1 with TRBJ2-1; 9 bases are shared with TRBD2. This CDR3 region has 16 residues. CDR1 MGHRA and CDR2 YSYEKL come from the germline V gene. V shed 1 base, J shed 8 bases, and the junction held 9 bases outside the gene matches.

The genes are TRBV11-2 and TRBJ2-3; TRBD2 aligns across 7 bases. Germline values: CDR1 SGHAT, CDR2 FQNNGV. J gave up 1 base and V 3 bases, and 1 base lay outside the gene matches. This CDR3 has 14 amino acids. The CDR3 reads CASSFGLGTDTQYF. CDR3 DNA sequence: TGTGCCAGCAGCTTTGGACTAGGCACAGATACGCAGTATTTT. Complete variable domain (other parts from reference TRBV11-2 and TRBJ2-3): EAGVAQSPRYKIIEKRQSVAFWCNPISGHATLYWYQQILGQGPKLLIQFQNNGVVDDSQLPKDRFSAERLKGVDSTLKIQPAKLEDSAVYLCASSFGLGTDTQYFGPGTRLTVL.